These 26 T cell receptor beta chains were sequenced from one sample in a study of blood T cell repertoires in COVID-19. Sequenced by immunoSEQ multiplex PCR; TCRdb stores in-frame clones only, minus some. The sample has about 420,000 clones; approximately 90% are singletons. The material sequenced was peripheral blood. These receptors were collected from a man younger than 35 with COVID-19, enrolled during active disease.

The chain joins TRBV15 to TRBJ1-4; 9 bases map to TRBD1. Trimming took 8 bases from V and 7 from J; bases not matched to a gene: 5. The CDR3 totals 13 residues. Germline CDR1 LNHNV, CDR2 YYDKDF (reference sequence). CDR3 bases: TGTGCCACCCGGGACAGGGCGGGTGAAAAACTGTTTTTT. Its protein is CATRDRAGEKLFF.

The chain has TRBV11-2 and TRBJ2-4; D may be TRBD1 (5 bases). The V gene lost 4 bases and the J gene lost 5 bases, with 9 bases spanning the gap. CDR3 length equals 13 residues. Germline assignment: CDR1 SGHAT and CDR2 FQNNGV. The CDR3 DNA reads TGTGCCAGCAGCTCCCCGACAGAAAACATTCAGTACTTC. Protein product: CASSSPTENIQYF.

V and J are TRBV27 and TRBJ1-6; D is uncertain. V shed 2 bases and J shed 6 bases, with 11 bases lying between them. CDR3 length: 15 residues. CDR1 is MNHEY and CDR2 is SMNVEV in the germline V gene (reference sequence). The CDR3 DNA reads TGTGCCAGCAGTTTACGCGGTTCCGGTAATTCACCCCTCCACTTT. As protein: CASSLRGSGNSPLHF.

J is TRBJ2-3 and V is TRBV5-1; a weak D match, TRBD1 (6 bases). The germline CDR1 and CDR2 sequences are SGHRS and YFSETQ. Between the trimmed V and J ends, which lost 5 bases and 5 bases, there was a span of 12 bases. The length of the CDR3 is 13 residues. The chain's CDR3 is CASRTGLGDTQYF. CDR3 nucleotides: TGCGCCAGCAGAACAGGGTTGGGAGATACGCAGTATTTT.

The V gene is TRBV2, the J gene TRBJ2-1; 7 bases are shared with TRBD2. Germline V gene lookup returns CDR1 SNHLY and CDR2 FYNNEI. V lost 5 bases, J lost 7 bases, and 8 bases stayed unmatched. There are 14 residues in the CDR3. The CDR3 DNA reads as TGTGCCAGCAGTACTGGTAGCGGGCTGAATGAGCAGTTCTTC. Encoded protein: CASSTGSGLNEQFF. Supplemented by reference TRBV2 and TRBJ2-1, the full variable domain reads EPEVTQTPSHQVTQMGQEVILRCVPISNHLYFYWYRQILGQKVEFLVSFYNNEISEKSEIFDDQFSVERPDGSNFTLKIRSTKLEDSAMYFCASSTGSGLNEQFFGPGTRLTVL.

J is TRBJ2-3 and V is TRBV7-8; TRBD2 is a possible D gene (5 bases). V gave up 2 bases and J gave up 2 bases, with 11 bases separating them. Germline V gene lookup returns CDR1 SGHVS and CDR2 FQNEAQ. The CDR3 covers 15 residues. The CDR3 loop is CASSLRGAPTDTQYF. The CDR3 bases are TGTGCCAGCAGCTTACGGGGAGCACCCACAGATACGCAGTATTTT.

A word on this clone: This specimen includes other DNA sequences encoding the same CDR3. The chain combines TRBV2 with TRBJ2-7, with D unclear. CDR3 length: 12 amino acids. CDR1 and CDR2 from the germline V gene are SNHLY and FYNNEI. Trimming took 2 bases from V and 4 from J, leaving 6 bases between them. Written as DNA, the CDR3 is TGTGCCAGCAGTGAACGGGTATACGAGCAGTACTTC. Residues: CASSERVYEQYF.

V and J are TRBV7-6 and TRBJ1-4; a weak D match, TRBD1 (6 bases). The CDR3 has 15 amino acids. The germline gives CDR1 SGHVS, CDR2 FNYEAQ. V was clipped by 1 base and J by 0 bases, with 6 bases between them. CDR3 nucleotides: TGTGCCAGCAGCTTAGGACAGGCAACTAATGAAAAACTGTTTTTT. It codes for CASSLGQATNEKLFF.

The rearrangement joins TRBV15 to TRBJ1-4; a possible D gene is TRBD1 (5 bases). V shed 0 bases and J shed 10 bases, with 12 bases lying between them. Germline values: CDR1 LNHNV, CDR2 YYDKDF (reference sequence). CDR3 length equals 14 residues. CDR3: CATSRDRDRGKLFF. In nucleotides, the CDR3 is TGTGCCACCAGCAGAGATCGAGACAGAGGAAAACTGTTTTTT.

This chain's CDR3 is CASSQGGQVYNEQFF. CDR3 DNA sequence: TGCGCCAGCAGCCAGGGCGGACAGGTTTACAATGAGCAGTTCTTC. The rearrangement joins TRBV4-1 to TRBJ2-1; TRBD1 matches at 7 bases. This CDR3 spans 15 amino acids. V shed 3 bases, J shed 4 bases, and the junction held 6 bases outside the gene matches. CDR1 MGHRA and CDR2 YSYEKL come from the germline V gene.

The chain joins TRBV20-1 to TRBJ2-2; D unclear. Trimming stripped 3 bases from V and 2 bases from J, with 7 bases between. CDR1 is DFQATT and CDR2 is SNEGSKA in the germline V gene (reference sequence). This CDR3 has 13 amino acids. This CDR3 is CSASVSNTGELFF. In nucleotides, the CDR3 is TGCAGTGCTAGTGTCTCCAACACCGGGGAGCTGTTTTTT.

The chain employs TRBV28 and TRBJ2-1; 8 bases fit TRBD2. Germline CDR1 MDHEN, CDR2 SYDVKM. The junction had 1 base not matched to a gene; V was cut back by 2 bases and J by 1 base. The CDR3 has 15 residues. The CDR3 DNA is TGTGCCAGCAGTTTAGGCGGGGGGTCCTACAATGAGCAGTTCTTC. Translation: CASSLGGGSYNEQFF.

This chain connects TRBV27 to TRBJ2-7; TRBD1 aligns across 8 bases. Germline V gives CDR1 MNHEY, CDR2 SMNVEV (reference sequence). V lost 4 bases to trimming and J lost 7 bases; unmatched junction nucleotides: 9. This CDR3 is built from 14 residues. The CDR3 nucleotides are TGTGCCAGCAGTTCCCGACAGGGGCGTTTGGAGCAGTACTTC. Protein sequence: CASSSRQGRLEQYF.

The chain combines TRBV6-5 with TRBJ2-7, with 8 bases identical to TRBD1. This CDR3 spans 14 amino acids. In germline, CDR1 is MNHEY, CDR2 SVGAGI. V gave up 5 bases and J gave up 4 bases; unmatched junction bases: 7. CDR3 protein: CASSMGDRSYEQYF. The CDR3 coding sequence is TGTGCCAGCAGTATGGGGGACAGGTCTTACGAGCAGTACTTC.

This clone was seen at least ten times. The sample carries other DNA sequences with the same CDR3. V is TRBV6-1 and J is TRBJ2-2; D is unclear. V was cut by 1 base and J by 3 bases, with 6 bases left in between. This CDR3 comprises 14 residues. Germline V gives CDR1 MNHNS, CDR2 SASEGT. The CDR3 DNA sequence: TGTGCCAGCAGTGAAGACAGATACACCGGGGAGCTGTTTTTT. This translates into CASSEDRYTGELFF.

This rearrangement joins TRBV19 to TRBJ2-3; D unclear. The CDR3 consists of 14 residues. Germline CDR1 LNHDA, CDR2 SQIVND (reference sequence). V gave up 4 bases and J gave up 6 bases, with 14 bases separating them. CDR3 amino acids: CASSSGVMADTQYF. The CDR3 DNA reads TGTGCCAGTAGTAGCGGAGTGATGGCCGATACGCAGTATTTT.

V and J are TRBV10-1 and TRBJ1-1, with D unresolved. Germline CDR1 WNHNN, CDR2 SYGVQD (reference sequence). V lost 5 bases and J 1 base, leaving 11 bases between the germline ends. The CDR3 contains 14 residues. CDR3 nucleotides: TGCGCCAGCAGTAAAGAGGAGAGGAACACTGAAGCTTTCTTT. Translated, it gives CASSKEERNTEAFF.

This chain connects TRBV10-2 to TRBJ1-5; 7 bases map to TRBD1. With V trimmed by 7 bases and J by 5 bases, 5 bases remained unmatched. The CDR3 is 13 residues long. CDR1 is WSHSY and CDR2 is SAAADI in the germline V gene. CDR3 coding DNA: TGCGCCAGCAAAGGGGACAGCTATCAGCCCCAGCATTTT. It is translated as CASKGDSYQPQHF.

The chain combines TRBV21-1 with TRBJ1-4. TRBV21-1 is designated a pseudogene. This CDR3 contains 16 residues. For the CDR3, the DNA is TGTGCCAGCAGCAAAGCGTCGGAGGCGTTTAATGAAAAACTGTTTTTT. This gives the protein CASSKASEAFNEKLFF.

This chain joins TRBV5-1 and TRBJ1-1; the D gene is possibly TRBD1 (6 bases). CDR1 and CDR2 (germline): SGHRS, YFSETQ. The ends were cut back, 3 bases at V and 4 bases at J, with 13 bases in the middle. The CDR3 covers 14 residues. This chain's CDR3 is CASSSAGASTEAFF. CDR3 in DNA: TGCGCCAGCAGCTCGGCAGGGGCGAGCACTGAAGCTTTCTTT.

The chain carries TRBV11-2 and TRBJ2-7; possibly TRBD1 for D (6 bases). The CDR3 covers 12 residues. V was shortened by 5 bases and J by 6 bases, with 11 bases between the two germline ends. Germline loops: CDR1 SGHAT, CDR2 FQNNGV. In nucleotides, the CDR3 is TGTGCCAGCAGCCTGGCCAGGGGCGAGCAGTACTTC. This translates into CASSLARGEQYF.

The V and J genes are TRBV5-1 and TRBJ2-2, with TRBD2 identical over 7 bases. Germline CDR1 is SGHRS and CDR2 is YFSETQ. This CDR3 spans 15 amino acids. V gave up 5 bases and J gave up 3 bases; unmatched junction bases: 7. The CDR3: CASRSLAEYTGELFF. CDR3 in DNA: TGCGCCAGCAGGTCTCTAGCGGAGTACACCGGGGAGCTGTTTTTT.

CDR3 sequence (DNA): TGTGCCAGCAGCCAAGGACTCTACAATGAGCAGTTCTTC. Encoded protein: CASSQGLYNEQFF. The V and J genes are TRBV14 and TRBJ2-1; no clear D. The CDR3 has 13 amino acids. Germline CDR1 reads SGHDN; CDR2 reads FVKESK. Trimming shortened V by 1 base and J by 3 bases, and 4 bases separated the two germline ends.

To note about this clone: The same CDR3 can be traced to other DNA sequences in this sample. The CDR3 reads CASRGQGGSYEQYF. The CDR3 DNA reads TGTGCCAGCAGGGGACAGGGAGGGTCCTACGAGCAGTACTTC. V is TRBV6-5 and J is TRBJ2-7; TRBD1 aligns across 9 bases. CDR3 length: 14 amino acids. CDR1 and CDR2 from the germline V gene are MNHEY and SVGAGI. Trimming cost V 6 bases and J 1 base; bases outside gene matches: 4.

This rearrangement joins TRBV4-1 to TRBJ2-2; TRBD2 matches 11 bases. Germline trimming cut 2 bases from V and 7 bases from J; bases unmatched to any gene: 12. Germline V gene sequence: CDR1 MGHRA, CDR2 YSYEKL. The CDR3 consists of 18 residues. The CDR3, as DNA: TGCGCCAGCAGCCAATTCGGGCTAGCGGGGGGCGTATTCGGGGAGCTGTTTTTT. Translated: CASSQFGLAGGVFGELFF.

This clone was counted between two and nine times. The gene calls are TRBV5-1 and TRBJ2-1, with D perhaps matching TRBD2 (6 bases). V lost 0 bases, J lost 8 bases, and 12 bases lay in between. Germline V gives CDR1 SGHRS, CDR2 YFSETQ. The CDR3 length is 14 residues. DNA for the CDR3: TGCGCCAGCAGCTTGGTGCGGGGCTTAGATGAGCAGTTCTTC. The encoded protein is CASSLVRGLDEQFF.